Below, 9 T cell receptor beta chains from the same sample are listed, as sequenced in a study of T cell repertoires in cytomegalovirus infection. TCRdb passed the reads through MiXCR, listing each CDR3 protein once. Altogether 380,000 or so distinct CDR3 sequences are present, roughly a third being singletons, with the ten largest covering about 13%. These receptors' antigens are unknown. This specimen was cultured PBMCs, taken from culture after CMV antigen stimulation. The receptors were sampled from a human donor in good health (CMV status not recorded). Some clones in this sample may be carry-over from other donors' samples.

In nucleotides, the CDR3 is TGTGCCAGCGGCACGCCAAGAGGGTACAATGAGCAGTTCTTC. As protein: CASGTPRGYNEQFF. The chain combines TRBV11-2 with TRBJ2-1; a weak D match, TRBD2 (5 bases). CDR3 length: 14 amino acids. The germline V gene encodes CDR1 SGHAT and CDR2 FQNNGV. V was shortened by 8 bases and J by 4 bases, with 15 bases between the two germline ends.

In this sample, this clonotype turned up a few times. The rearrangement uses TRBV12-3 or TRBV12-4 and TRBJ2-1; 8 positions agree with TRBD1. The CDR3 is 14 residues long. V was pared by 8 bases and J by 4 bases, with 7 bases of the junction left unmatched. The CDR3 sequence: CASGRDRQYNEQFF. The CDR3 bases are TGTGCCAGCGGGCGGGACAGGCAGTACAATGAGCAGTTCTTC.

This clonotype was seen repeatedly, ten times or more. The J gene is TRBJ2-1, the V gene TRBV7-2, with TRBD2 matching over 11 bases. In germline, CDR1 is SGHTA, CDR2 FQGNSA. The length of the CDR3 is 19 residues. Trimming removed 5 bases from V and 2 bases from J; junction bases left unmatched: 14. This chain's CDR3 is CASSGPDLQTSGTYNEQFF. The CDR3 bases are TGTGCCAGCAGCGGACCGGACCTTCAGACTAGCGGGACCTACAATGAGCAGTTCTTC.

This rearrangement joins TRBV4-1 to TRBJ1-5; 12 bases map to TRBD1. This CDR3 spans 17 amino acids. CDR1 is MGHRA, CDR2 YSYEKL, per germline. V trimming: 2 bases; J trimming: 3 bases; junction bases outside the gene matches: 5. CDR3 coding DNA: TGCGCCAGCAGCCAATCCGGGACAGGGGGCTTCAATCAGCCCCAGCATTTT. Amino acids: CASSQSGTGGFNQPQHF.

The chain combines TRBV30 with TRBJ1-1, with D unresolved. V lost 3 bases and J 8 bases, leaving 10 bases between the germline ends. From germline, CDR1 is GTSNPN and CDR2 SVGIG (reference sequence). There are 11 residues in the CDR3. The CDR3 region is CAWRSVGEAFF. The CDR3 region has the DNA TGTGCCTGGAGGTCGGTGGGAGAAGCTTTCTTT. The full variable domain, rest sourced from reference TRBV30 and TRBJ1-1, is SQTIHQWPATLVQPVGSPLSLECTVEGTSNPNLYWYRQAAGRGLQLLFYSVGIGQISSEVPQNLSASRPQDRQFILSSKKLLLSDSGFYLCAWRSVGEAFFGQGTRLTVV.

This clonotype was found a few times. The gene calls are TRBV19 and TRBJ2-5; the D gene is possibly TRBD2 (6 bases). Germline CDR1 LNHDA, CDR2 SQIVND (reference sequence). Trimming removed 3 bases from V and 5 bases from J, with 13 bases in between. The CDR3 sequence is 14 residues long. Here the CDR3 DNA reads TGTGCCAGTAGTATCTTGGAGGGGATGGAGACCCAGTACTTC. Its protein product is CASSILEGMETQYF.

The chain is built from TRBV7-2 and TRBJ1-1, with D unclear. Germline V gene data show CDR1 as SGHTA and CDR2 as FQGNSA. Trimming left V 0 bases short and J 1 base short, with 6 bases between. The CDR3 totals 14 residues. The CDR3 protein is CASSLAYPNTEAFF. Here the CDR3 DNA reads TGTGCCAGCAGCTTAGCTTATCCGAACACTGAAGCTTTCTTT.

The chain combines TRBV20-1 with TRBJ2-7, with 9 nucleotides matching TRBD1. V lost 6 bases, J lost 5 bases, and 11 bases stayed unmatched. CDR3 length: 14 residues. Looked up from germline, CDR1 is DFQATT and CDR2 is SNEGSKA (reference sequence). The CDR3 nucleotides are TGCAGTGCGGGACAGGGATCTTTCGCAGACGAGCAGTACTTC. Amino acid sequence: CSAGQGSFADEQYF.

The chain recombines TRBV6-2 or TRBV6-3 with TRBJ2-1, with TRBD2 matching over 12 bases. V shed 2 bases and J 3 bases; nucleotides not matched to a gene: 2. The length of the CDR3 is 16 residues. CDR1 MNHEY and CDR2 SVGEGT come from the germline V gene. CDR3 region: CASSYLGLAGYNEQFF. CDR3 sequence (DNA): TGTGCCAGCAGTTACCTGGGACTAGCGGGCTACAATGAGCAGTTCTTC.